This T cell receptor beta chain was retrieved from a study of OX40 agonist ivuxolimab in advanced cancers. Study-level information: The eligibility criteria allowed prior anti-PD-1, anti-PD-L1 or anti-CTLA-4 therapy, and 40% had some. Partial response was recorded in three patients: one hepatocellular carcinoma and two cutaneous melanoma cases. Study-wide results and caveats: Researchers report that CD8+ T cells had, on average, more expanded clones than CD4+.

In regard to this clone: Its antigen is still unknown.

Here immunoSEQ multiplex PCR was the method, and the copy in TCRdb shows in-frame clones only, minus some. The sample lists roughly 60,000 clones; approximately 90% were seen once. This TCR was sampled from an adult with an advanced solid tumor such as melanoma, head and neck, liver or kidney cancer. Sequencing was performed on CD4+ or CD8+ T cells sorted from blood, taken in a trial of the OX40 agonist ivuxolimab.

The CDR3 nucleotides read TGTGCCAGCAGCTTAGGGACTAGCTCCTACGAGCAGTACTTC. It specifies CASSLGTSSYEQYF. V and J are TRBV7-9 and TRBJ2-7; TRBD2 matches at 7 bases. V dropped 1 base and J dropped 0; count of bases not matched to a gene: 0. Germline loops: CDR1 SEHNR, CDR2 FQNEAQ (reference sequence). The CDR3 length is 14 residues. The full variable domain, its missing parts supplied by reference TRBV7-9 and TRBJ2-7, is DTGVSQNPRHKITKRGQNVTFRCDPISEHNRLYWYRQTLGQGPEFLTYFQNEAQLEKSRLLSDRFSAERPKGSFSTLEIQRTEQGDSAMYLCASSLGTSSYEQYFGPGTRLTVT.